This T cell receptor beta chain appears in the sequencing data of a study of blood T cell repertoires in COVID-19. On the study more broadly: From T cells, B-cell-depleted T cells, or PBMCs came the material, which was cDNA or gDNA.

Only in-frame clones appear in the TCRdb table, and some are missing; sequencing was by immunoSEQ multiplex PCR. Of approximately 480,000 clones in the sample, 87% were seen once. V lost 2 bases and J lost 2; bases outside the gene matches: 5. Germline-derived CDR1 and CDR2 are SGHDT and YYEEEE. The CDR3 extends over 18 amino acids. This sequence was found in a woman under 30 who had recovered from COVID-19. The chain employs TRBV5-6 and TRBJ2-6; 12 bases are shared with TRBD1. The sample taken for sequencing was PBMCs or T cells enriched from blood (not recorded which). The CDR3 loop is CASSFSGTGGTGANVLTF. The DNA for the CDR3 is TGTGCCAGCAGCTTCTCCGGGACAGGGGGCACTGGGGCCAACGTCCTGACTTTC.